The clone carrying this T cell receptor beta chain was detected a few times. Its matching antigen is unknown. This sample was taken from a study of beta chain features in type 1 diabetes. Study at large: Researchers looked at approximately 110,000,000 sorted cells across all samples. Overall study findings and caveats: Over-representation of high TCR-expressing cells was a possible consequence of cDNA sequencing. The question of HLA type influencing TCRB rearrangement was one that remained unresolved here.

Stem cell-like memory, regulatory, central memory and naive CD4+ cells were sorted via CD45RO/CCR7/CD25/CD127/CD95/CD27. The trim removed 0 bases at V and 1 base at J, leaving 6 bases unmatched. Germline CDR1 is SGHTA and CDR2 is FQGNSA. The length of the CDR3 is 19 residues. Sequencing targeted expressed TCRB transcripts, as all isolated RNA had been reverse transcribed. Profiled with immunoSEQ multiplex PCR; TCRdb holds only in-frame clones, not every one. Among fewer than 500,000 clones listed, roughly 14% were seen once. The sequencing sample was made of naive CD4+ T cells from blood. This chain uses TRBV7-2 with TRBJ2-6; 10 bases line up with TRBD1. This sequence was found in a man aged 25-45 years in good health. The CDR3 nucleotides are TGTGCCAGCAGCTTAGCGGGGACAGGGGTCCTATCTGGGGCCAACGTCCTGACTTTC. This sequence encodes CASSLAGTGVLSGANVLTF.